This record looks at one T cell receptor (beta chain) sequence and its context. The table lists this clone with a count of one. Its antigen remains undetermined. No base quality information exists; no much larger clone differs at one position. Resected bladder lesions in which urothelial carcinoma was absent were designated as benign (UC-) specimens. Specimens of bladder lesions were obtained during transurethral resection and kept at -80C. From bladder specimens obtained at transurethral resection, DNA was extracted. The TCR beta chain CDR3 region was sequenced with the immunoSEQ assay. The authors processed their data as follows. For each specimen, T-cell fraction, clonal dominance and maximum TCR clone frequency were calculated. TCRdb holds this immuneACCESS table with in-frame rearrangements only. Some clones are missing; in checked studies, unresolved V genes explain under half, and the rest has no known cause. V and J calls and clone size are as listed in that table; D and trimming were resolved from the DNA. Here the sample has some 11,000 clones; under 70% occur a single time. Around 7% of the sample comes from the top ten.

The CDR3 spans 13 residues, from the cysteine through the phenylalanine. The entry retains the CDR3 DNA only, 39 bases that are in frame from base 1. Based on the germline V gene, the CDR1 and CDR2 sequences are SGHTA and FQGNSA. V is clipped by 6 bases and J by 3 bases, and the sequence between their germline boundaries is 9 bases long. These data come from a study of T cell repertoires in urothelial bladder cancer (dated by TCRdb to the late 2010s). The study in broad terms: Clinical stages of the roughly twelve resected lesions were three cT0, three cTa, three cT1 and three cT2 or greater. Twelve resected bladder lesions were studied, comprising urothelial carcinoma (UC+) and benign (UC-) specimens. The study compared clonality of the TCR repertoire in bladder tumors against clonality in benign bladder inflammation. Over 10 patients who had bladder lesions and were undergoing transurethral resection were prospectively identified.

What the research found in general, with its limitations: Urothelial carcinoma specimens had a median of roughly 6,000 T cells, fewer than the median of 25,872 seen in benign specimens. In carcinoma specimens, up to 17% of infiltrating lymphocytes were accounted for by a single T-cell clone, compared with more than 1.5% in benign specimens. The median percentage of tumor infiltrating lymphocytes was over 1.5% in carcinoma specimens and more than 9.5% in benign specimens.

Sequences were obtained from tumor-infiltrating cells from bladder cancer. This sequence uses TRBV7-2 and TRBJ2-1, and the D gene may be TRBD2, 5 bases matching. The clonotype was recovered from a human donor with a benign inflammatory bladder lesion. CDR3 sequence: CASSGGYYNEQFF. The sequenced DNA is TGTGCCAGCAGTGGAGGCTACTACAATGAGCAGTTCTTC.